These 25 T cell receptor beta chains came from one sample sequenced in a study of tumor and adjacent non-tumor tissue in lung cancer. A modified ARM-PCR protocol with three rounds of nested PCR amplified TCRbeta. TCRdb analysed the multiplex PCR reads with MiXCR anew, one entry per CDR3 protein. Among more than 85,000 distinct CDR3 sequences, 75% to 90% were seen once, and the ten largest hold about 22%. The template was RNA from unsorted bulk tissue. Sample: lung tumor tissue. All receptors derive from a man between 65 and 79 years old with non-small cell lung cancer.

The sample holds one count of this clonotype. The chain joins TRBV12-3 or TRBV12-4 to TRBJ1-1, with D perhaps matching TRBD1 (6 bases). The CDR3 totals 13 residues. In nucleotides, the CDR3 is TGTGTCAACAGTTTTCGGGACACACAGAAATCTTTCTTT. This encodes CVNSFRDTQKSFF.

A note on this clonotype: Mismatch with germline at one junction end may stem from a read error. The gene calls are TRBV5-1 and TRBJ1-1; no reliable D call. CDR1 is SGHRS and CDR2 is YFSETQ in the germline V gene. The CDR3 spans 13 residues. CDR3 sequence reads: CASSSGRNTDAFF. DNA for the CDR3: TGCGCCAGCAGCTCTGGACGGAACACTGACGCTTTCTTT.

About this clonotype itself: Germline and junction disagree at one end, which may indicate a read error. This chain uses TRBV28 with TRBJ1-1; D is undetermined. CDR3 length: 16 residues. Germline-derived CDR1 and CDR2 are MDHEN and SYDVKM. Here the CDR3 reads CTSSFERSGGGTEAFF. The CDR3, as DNA: TGTACCAGCAGTTTTGAACGGTCGGGCGGTGGCACTGAAGCTTTCTTC. Full variable domain (remainder filled in from reference TRBV28 and TRBJ1-1): DVKVTQSSRYLVKRTGEKVFLECVQDMDHENMFWYRQDPGLGLRLIYFSYDVKMKEKGDIPEGYSVSREKKERFSLILESASTNQTSMYLCTSSFERSGGGTEAFFGQGTRLTVV.

Regarding this clonotype: The junction and the germline gene differ at one end; a read error may be behind it. The rearrangement links TRBV4-3 to TRBJ2-4; no definite D call. Germline CDR1 reads LGHNA; CDR2 reads YSLEER. The CDR3 contains 15 residues. Here the CDR3 DNA reads TGCGCCAACAGCTCAAATACGGGTTTCAAAAACATTCAGTACTTC. It yields the protein CANSSNTGFKNIQYF.

For this clonotype: The final CDR3 position lacks the conserved phenylalanine or tryptophan, pointing to a likely read error. This chain joins TRBV10-3 and TRBJ2-5; 8 bases are shared with TRBD2. Per the germline V gene, CDR1 is ENHRY and CDR2 is SYGVKD. The CDR3 length is 19 residues. The CDR3 here is CTISARPSTSVIAVETQYL. The CDR3 DNA reads TGTACCATCAGTGCTCGTCCTTCGACTAGCGTAATTGCGGTGGAGACCCAGTACTTA.

In regard to this clonotype: No conserved phenylalanine or tryptophan ends this CDR3, so it is likely a read error. The chain is built from TRBV6-5 and TRBJ1-2; D gene uncertain. CDR3 size: 12 residues. Germline CDR1 and CDR2: MNHEY and SVGAGI. The germline V and J ends were trimmed by 7 bases and 5 bases, with 11 bases remaining between them. CDR3 coding DNA: TGTGCCAGCAATTATCAAGGGTATGGCTACACCTTG. Protein product: CASNYQGYGYTL.

Note on this clonotype: The junction does not match germline at one end; this may be a read error. The genes are TRBV4-2 and TRBJ2-7; 8 bases map to TRBD1. The CDR3 consists of 14 residues. Germline CDR1 reads LGHNA; CDR2 reads YNFKEQ. CDR3 sequence (DNA): TGTACCAGCAGCCAAGGACAGGGTCTCTACGAGCGATACTTC. Translated: CTSSQGQGLYERYF.

In its sample, this clonotype was seen once. One end of the junction varies from germline; a read error may be responsible. The chain uses TRBV6-5 and TRBJ1-2, with D possibly TRBD1 on 6 matching bases. Per germline, CDR1 MNHEY and CDR2 SVGAGI. There are 14 residues in the CDR3. The CDR3 here is CASNYPGQGYGYTF. The CDR3 bases are TGTGCCAGCAATTACCCGGGACAAGGGTATGGCTACACCTTC.

This chain's CDR3 is CSVTGTGGSTWKLFF. DNA for the CDR3: TGCAGCGTCACAGGGACAGGGGGTTCGACCTGGAAGCTGTTTTTT. The chain employs TRBV29-1 and TRBJ2-2; 11 bases line up with TRBD1. The CDR3 has 15 residues. Germline V gene data show CDR1 as SQVTM and CDR2 as ANQGSEA. Unmatched junction bases numbered 15, after V lost 6 bases and J lost 12 bases.

This clonotype was counted at least ten times. The junction departs from the called germline gene at one end, perhaps through a read error. The CDR3 DNA sequence: TGTGCCAGCAGCTTAGCAAAGGGGATAGGTAATGAAGAACTGTTTTTT. It specifies CASSLAKGIGNEELFF. The chain has TRBV11-2 and TRBJ1-4; possible D gene TRBD1, 5 bases. Germline assignment: CDR1 SGHAT and CDR2 FQNNGV. There are 16 residues in the CDR3.

The V gene is TRBV4-2, the J gene TRBJ1-1; TRBD1 matches at 7 bases. CDR3 size: 13 residues. Losses at the gene ends were 6 bases for V and 7 bases for J; bases not matched to a gene: 8. From germline, CDR1 is LGHNA and CDR2 YNFKEQ. CDR3 loop: CASSRTGFIEAFF. Here the CDR3 DNA reads TGTGCCAGCAGTAGGACAGGTTTTATTGAAGCTTTCTTT.

About this clonotype: An end of the junction does not agree with germline; a read error may underlie this. This rearrangement joins TRBV6-2 or TRBV6-3 to TRBJ2-6; 7 bases line up with TRBD2. CDR3 length equals 16 residues. Per germline, CDR1 MNHEY and CDR2 SVGEGT. CDR3 sequence (DNA): TGTGCCACCGGCCTAGCGGAACCAGCTGGGGCCAACCTCCTGACTTTC. Translating gives CATGLAEPAGANLLTF.

A word on this clonotype: Lacking the conserved final phenylalanine or tryptophan, this CDR3 likely reflects a read error. The genes are TRBV29-1 and TRBJ2-3, with 11 bases lining up with TRBD2. CDR1 and CDR2 from the germline V gene are SQVTM and ANQGSEA. This CDR3 is 14 amino acids long. CDR3 nucleotides: TGCAGCGCCGCCGGGACTAGCGGCACAAATACGCAGTATTAT. Translated: CSAAGTSGTNTQYY.

With regard to this clonotype: A read error may account for a junction end that differs from germline. This CDR3 reads CASSHGQIYNEQLF. CDR3 DNA: TGTGCCAGCAGTCATGGACAGATCTACAATGAGCAGTTGTTC. The chain is built from TRBV11-2 and TRBJ2-1; tentatively, D is TRBD1 (6 bases). The CDR3 is 14 residues long. The germline V gene encodes CDR1 SGHAT and CDR2 FQNNGV.

Note on this clonotype: Since no conserved phenylalanine or tryptophan closes the CDR3, a read error is the likely cause. No DNA is shown, since the ends of the CDR3 on it are uncertain; the CDR3 is the one TCRdb lists. This chain uses TRBV4-1 with TRBJ1-4; the table gives TRBD1 as D, unverified against the DNA. The CDR3 adds up to 16 amino acids, both ends counted. Per germline, CDR1 MGHRA and CDR2 YSYEKL. CDR3: CASSQIRGQGSEKPFL.

This clonotype appeared many times. The chain has TRBV5-6 and TRBJ1-4; tentative D call: TRBD1 (5 bases). The CDR3 has 18 amino acids. Looked up from germline, CDR1 is SGHDT and CDR2 is YYEEEE. Trimming shortened V by 1 base and J by 1 base, and 17 bases separated the two germline ends. CDR3 amino acids: CASSLMGPALLTNEKLFF. CDR3 nucleotides: TGTGCCAGCAGCTTGATGGGGCCAGCCTTGTTAACTAATGAAAAACTGTTTTTT. The variable domain in full, completed from reference TRBV5-6 and TRBJ1-4, reads DAGVTQSPTHLIKTRGQQVTLRCSPKSGHDTVSWYQQALGQGPQFIFQYYEEEERQRGNFPDRFSGHQFPNYSSELNVNALLLGDSALYLCASSLMGPALLTNEKLFFGSGTQLSVL.

A word on this clonotype: Mismatch with germline at one junction end may stem from a read error. The chain joins TRBV6-5 to TRBJ2-1; no definite D call. The germline V gene has CDR1 MNHEY and CDR2 SVGAGI. The CDR3 length is 13 residues. CDR3 in DNA: TGTGCCAGCAGTTATGACGGCCACAATGAGCACTTCTTC. Translated: CASSYDGHNEHFF.

To note about this clonotype: The junction departs from germline at one end; a sequencing error may be responsible. The chain joins TRBV11-2 to TRBJ2-7; D uncertain. The CDR3 contains 14 residues. In germline, CDR1 is SGHAT, CDR2 FQNNGV. Here the CDR3 DNA reads TGTGCCTGCAGCCAACGGGCCTCCAGAGGAGAGCAGTACTTC. Its protein product is CACSQRASRGEQYF.

This chain connects TRBV6-5 to TRBJ2-1; 8 bases are a match to TRBD2. The length of the CDR3 is 16 residues. With 2 bases clipped from V and 4 bases from J, the junction kept 7 bases outside the gene matches. From germline, CDR1 is MNHEY and CDR2 SVGAGI. CDR3: CASSYSGTREYNEQFF. CDR3 DNA: TGTGCCAGCAGTTACAGCGGGACTAGGGAATACAATGAGCAGTTCTTC.

This clonotype was recorded once. The junction does not match germline at one end; this may be a read error. The rearrangement links TRBV12-5 to TRBJ1-5; TRBD1 aligns across 7 bases. CDR1 is LGHNT and CDR2 is FRNRAP in the germline V gene. This CDR3 region has 13 residues. The CDR3 loop is CVSAPDRNEPQHF. In DNA form, the CDR3 reads TGTGTTAGTGCCCCGGACAGGAATGAGCCTCAGCATTTT.

On this clonotype: At one end the junction does not follow the germline gene, possibly because of a read error. The DNA of the CDR3 is TGTGCTAGCAGCCTAATACAAAACACCGGGGAGCTGTTTTTT. Encoded protein: CASSLIQNTGELFF. The chain recombines TRBV5-4 with TRBJ2-2; D is unresolved. Germline CDR1 and CDR2: SGHNT and YYREEE (reference sequence). This CDR3 is 14 amino acids long.

Points on this clonotype: Because the CDR3 is missing its conserved closing phenylalanine or tryptophan, this is likely a read error. The rearrangement links TRBV6-5 to TRBJ2-7, with 8 bases aligning to TRBD2. The germline V gene has CDR1 MNHEY and CDR2 SVGAGI. This CDR3 region has 18 residues. The CDR3 loop reads CASSYQPSGSTGSYEQYI. The CDR3 DNA is TGTGCCAGCAGTTACCAACCAAGCGGGAGTACCGGGTCCTATGAGCAGTACATC.

This chain joins TRBV6-5 and TRBJ2-7; TRBD2 matches at 9 bases. Germline values: CDR1 MNHEY, CDR2 SVGAGI. V lost 1 base to trimming and J lost 13 bases; unmatched junction nucleotides: 23. This CDR3 contains 18 residues. The CDR3 nucleotides read TGTGCCAGCAGTTACTGTGGGCTAGCGGGACCTCCAGGGTCCGAGAACTACTTC. Its translation: CASSYCGLAGPPGSENYF.

Note on this clonotype: The conserved closing phenylalanine or tryptophan is absent in this CDR3, likely reflecting a read error. The DNA of the CDR3 is TGTGCTAGCAGCTTGGACTTCAGGGGAGAGACCCAGTACTTA. Its protein product is CASSLDFRGETQYL. The chain is built from TRBV5-6 and TRBJ2-5, with D perhaps matching TRBD1 (6 bases). Germline CDR1 reads SGHDT; CDR2 reads YYEEEE. This CDR3 is built from 14 residues.

The CDR3 DNA is TGTATCAGCAGAAAAAGCGACCACCCGACTAGCGGGTTTCCCCAGGAGACCCAGTACTTC. Its translation is CISRKSDHPTSGFPQETQYF. This chain uses TRBV12-3 or TRBV12-4 with TRBJ2-5, with TRBD2 matching 10 bases. The CDR3 is 20 residues long.